The rows below give T cell receptor beta chains drawn from one sample of a study of human T cells and chemical hapten exposure. TCRdb independently ran MiXCR on the 5' RACE reads; one entry per CDR3 protein. The sample consists of 120,000 to 150,000 distinct CDR3 sequences, over 3.5% of them appearing once. The source is a female donor in good health. The CDR3 runs from the conserved cysteine through the conserved F or W. A D gene is named only where the DNA matches it firmly. Size is omitted from some rows. Given values are once, few, many or a class for expanded clones.

D gene	V gene	clone size	J gene	CDR3 protein	CDR3 DNA
-	TRBV13	-	TRBJ2-3	CASSLGWGASTDTQYF	TGTGCCAGCAGCTTAGGTTGGGGGGCAAGCACAGATACGCAGTATTTT
-	TRBV28	many	TRBJ2-5	CASSASGTLETQYF	TGTGCCAGCAGTGCCTCCGGGACGTTAGAGACCCAGTACTTC
-	TRBV6-1	many	TRBJ1-5	CASSEPVGQGRQPQHF	TGTGCCAGCAGTGAACCGGTTGGGCAGGGTAGACAGCCCCAGCATTTT
-	TRBV12-3/TRBV12-4	many	TRBJ2-3	CATQWGEDTQYF	TGTGCCACCCAATGGGGGGAGGATACGCAGTATTTT
-	TRBV4-3	many	TRBJ1-6	CASSPQGWNSPLHF	TGCGCCAGCAGCCCCCAGGGGTGGAATTCACCCCTCCACTTT
TRBD2	TRBV5-1	many	TRBJ2-1	CASSSPGLAVSGEQFF	TGCGCAAGCAGCAGCCCGGGACTAGCGGTTTCGGGTGAGCAGTTCTTC
-	TRBV29-1	many	TRBJ2-3	CSVVGVPGGCTDTQYF	TGCAGCGTTGTCGGGGTGCCGGGGGGCTGCACAGATACGCAGTATTTT
TRBD1	TRBV5-1	many	TRBJ1-1	CASSFTGEVTEAFF	TGCGCCAGCAGCTTTACAGGGGAGGTAACTGAAGCTTTCTTT
-	TRBV6-4	many	TRBJ1-1	CASSLRVNAEAFF	TGTGCCAGCAGCCTAAGGGTCAACGCTGAAGCTTTCTTT
-	TRBV20-1	few	TRBJ1-1	CSASYRNTEAFF	TGCAGTGCTAGTTACCGTAACACTGAAGCTTTCTTT
-	TRBV5-5	many	TRBJ2-2	CASSVVDSYDTGELFF	TGTGCCAGCAGCGTAGTAGATAGCTATGACACCGGGGAGCTGTTTTTT
TRBD2	TRBV29-1	many	TRBJ2-7	CSVAPTSGEQYF	TGCAGCGTTGCACCAACTAGCGGCGAGCAGTACTTC
TRBD1	TRBV27	many	TRBJ1-2	CASRSPQGAGYGYTF	TGTGCCAGCAGATCCCCCCAGGGGGCGGGCTATGGCTACACCTTC
-	TRBV29-1	few	TRBJ2-2	CSVEVVGNTGELFF	TGCAGCGTTGAAGTTGTGGGGAACACCGGGGAGCTGTTTTTT
TRBD2	TRBV20-1	-	TRBJ2-3	CSAEGLAGVKDTQYF	TGCAGTGCCGAGGGACTAGCGGGGGTAAAAGATACGCAGTATTTT
TRBD2	TRBV28	many	TRBJ2-1	CASSELAGENNEQFF	TGTGCCAGCAGTGAACTAGCGGGGGAGAACAATGAGCAGTTCTTC
-	TRBV7-2	many	TRBJ2-5	CASSLQGVGETQYF	TGTGCCAGCAGCCTCCAAGGGGTGGGAGAGACCCAGTACTTC
-	TRBV7-3	many	TRBJ2-7	CASSLKGGFLSYEQYF	TGTGCCAGCAGCTTAAAAGGGGGATTCCTCAGCTACGAGCAGTACTTC
-	TRBV14	many	TRBJ1-4	CASSLWAGADEKLFF	TGTGCCAGCAGCCTTTGGGCGGGGGCTGATGAAAAACTGTTTTTT
TRBD2	TRBV6-1	few	TRBJ2-3	CASSEWGGRGTDTQYF	TGTGCCAGCAGTGAATGGGGCGGGAGAGGCACAGATACGCAGTATTTT
-	TRBV7-2	many	TRBJ2-6	CASSLVTYSGANVLTF	TGTGCCAGCAGCTTAGTTACGTATTCTGGGGCCAACGTCCTGACTTTC
TRBD2	TRBV27	-	TRBJ2-5	CASSEAGEETQYF	TGTGCCAGCAGTGAAGCGGGGGAAGAGACCCAGTACTTC
-	TRBV2	many	TRBJ1-5	CASSVSRRAHQPQHF	TGTGCCAGCAGTGTTAGCCGACGGGCTCATCAGCCCCAGCATTTT
-	TRBV6-5	many	TRBJ2-2	CASLPVRGGKTGELFF	TGTGCCTCCCTCCCTGTCCGGGGAGGAAAGACCGGGGAGCTGTTTTTT
-	TRBV19	many	TRBJ2-3	CASSNPGKRSSDTQYF	TGTGCCAGTAGTAATCCCGGAAAGCGGAGCTCAGATACGCAGTATTTT
-	TRBV7-2	many	TRBJ2-4	CASSLKRADTNIQYF	TGTGCCAGCAGCTTGAAACGGGCAGATACAAACATTCAGTACTTC
-	TRBV7-2	many	TRBJ1-1	CASSLAGTANTEAFF	TGTGCCAGCAGCTTAGCCGGGACGGCGAACACTGAAGCTTTCTTT
-	TRBV11-2	many	TRBJ2-1	CASSLPPGRGAYNEQFF	TGTGCCAGCAGCTTACCACCGGGCAGGGGGGCCTACAATGAGCAGTTCTTC
-	TRBV20-1	many	TRBJ2-3	CSAGATDTQYF	TGCAGTGCTGGAGCCACAGATACGCAGTATTTT
-	TRBV6-6	-	TRBJ2-5	CASSYVGETQYF	TGTGCCAGCAGTTACGTTGGGGAGACCCAGTACTTC
-	TRBV25-1	-	TRBJ1-5	CASSDGRSPNQPQHF	TGTGCCAGCAGTGACGGACGTTCGCCCAATCAGCCCCAGCATTTT
-	TRBV18	many	TRBJ2-3	CASSPTHDGTDTQYF	TGTGCCAGCTCACCGACGCATGACGGCACAGATACGCAGTATTTT
-	TRBV6-5	many	TRBJ2-2	CASSSDRTGELFF	TGTGCCAGCAGTTCCGACAGGACCGGGGAGCTGTTTTTT
-	TRBV7-3	many	TRBJ2-3	CASSPLPQRQSTDTQYF	TGTGCCAGCAGCCCGCTCCCCCAGCGTCAGAGCACAGATACGCAGTATTTT
-	TRBV7-9	few	TRBJ1-1	CASSLGQAQYTEAFF	TGTGCCAGCAGCTTAGGACAGGCGCAGTACACTGAAGCTTTCTTT
-	TRBV2	many	TRBJ1-2	CASSEYISSGYTF	TGTGCCAGCAGTGAATATATATCGAGTGGCTACACCTTC
-	TRBV7-2	many	TRBJ1-2	CASSLAAVSYYGYTF	TGTGCCAGCAGCTTAGCGGCAGTCTCCTACTATGGCTACACCTTC
-	TRBV5-1	many	TRBJ2-1	CASSLGSFGDEQFF	TGCGCCAGCAGCTTGGGCTCCTTCGGAGATGAGCAGTTCTTC
TRBD1	TRBV5-4	-	TRBJ2-3	CASSEGTGAPTDTQYF	TGTGCCAGCAGCGAAGGGACAGGGGCTCCCACAGATACGCAGTATTTT
TRBD2	TRBV5-1	many	TRBJ2-3	CASSLTGTSGGAADTQYF	TGCGCCAGCAGCTTGACCGGGACTAGCGGGGGGGCGGCAGATACGCAGTATTTT
TRBD1	TRBV14	many	TRBJ2-5	CASSQAWGQAETQYF	TGTGCCAGCAGCCAAGCTTGGGGACAGGCAGAGACCCAGTACTTC
-	TRBV24-1	many	TRBJ2-1	CATSDSFGVTAHYNEQFF	TGTGCCACCAGTGATTCTTTCGGTGTAACAGCCCACTACAATGAGCAGTTCTTC
TRBD1	TRBV5-1	many	TRBJ1-1	CASSYGTGGVGTEAFF	TGCGCCAGCAGCTATGGGACAGGGGGTGTGGGCACTGAAGCTTTCTTT
-	TRBV21-1	many	TRBJ2-5	CASILTGPKETQYF	TGTGCCAGCATTCTCACAGGTCCTAAAGAGACCCAGTACTTC
-	TRBV25-1	-	TRBJ2-2	CASSEVVVEAGELFF	TGTGCCAGCAGTGAAGTGGTGGTGGAGGCCGGGGAGCTGTTTTTT
-	TRBV29-1	few	TRBJ1-5	CSVADGGLGNQPQHF	TGCAGCGTCGCGGATGGGGGTCTCGGAAATCAGCCCCAGCATTTT
-	TRBV20-1	-	TRBJ1-5	CSAEGEGGIVQPQHF	TGCAGTGCTGAGGGGGAGGGGGGTATAGTTCAGCCCCAGCATTTT
-	TRBV10-3	many	TRBJ1-6	CAISDRADPPLHF	TGTGCCATCAGTGACAGGGCGGATCCACCCCTCCACTTT
-	TRBV19	-	TRBJ1-2	CASLPGGYYGYTF	TGTGCCAGCCTGCCGGGAGGCTACTATGGCTACACCTTC
-	TRBV28	-	TRBJ2-3	CASREAGKGGTQYF	TGTGCCAGCAGGGAAGCGGGCAAGGGCGGTACGCAGTATTTT
-	TRBV7-9	many	TRBJ1-5	CASSLASGAQPQHF	TGTGCCAGCAGCTTAGCTTCCGGTGCCCAGCCCCAGCATTTT
TRBD1	TRBV12-3/TRBV12-4	many	TRBJ2-2	CASSPWTGSTGELFF	TGTGCCAGCAGTCCATGGACAGGGAGCACCGGGGAGCTGTTTTTT
-	TRBV20-1	few	TRBJ1-2	CSARDSSGYGYTF	TGCAGTGCTAGAGATAGCTCGGGCTATGGCTACACCTTC
-	TRBV7-9	few	TRBJ2-7	CASSFQDEQYF	TGTGCCAGCAGCTTTCAAGACGAGCAGTACTTC
TRBD1	TRBV27	many	TRBJ2-7	CASRRTGAYEQYF	TGTGCCAGCAGACGGACAGGGGCCTACGAGCAGTACTTC
TRBD1	TRBV6-5	many	TRBJ2-1	CATSGTGPNEQFF	TGTGCCACCTCCGGGACAGGGCCTAATGAGCAGTTCTTC
TRBD2	TRBV20-1	-	TRBJ2-1	CSASGSSGGGWNNEQFF	TGCAGTGCTAGTGGGTCTAGCGGGGGGGGATGGAACAATGAGCAGTTCTTC
TRBD1	TRBV3-1	many	TRBJ2-3	CASSQDTDDRPGTDNSTDTQYF	TGTGCCAGCAGCCAAGATACGGATGACCGTCCCGGGACAGATAATAGCACAGATACGCAGTATTTT
-	TRBV7-9	many	TRBJ2-7	CASSLQESSYEQYF	TGTGCCAGCAGCTTACAGGAGAGCTCCTACGAGCAGTACTTC